Listed below are T cell receptor beta chains from one sample, sequenced in a study of tumor and adjacent non-tumor tissue in lung cancer. TCRdb reanalysed the multiplex PCR reads using MiXCR and keeps one entry per CDR3 protein. This sample has under 250,000 distinct CDR3 sequences; less than 80% occur once, and the top ten carry almost 25%. The sequencing input was lung tumor tissue. These receptors were collected from a man aged 60-69 years with non-small cell lung cancer. CDR3s leave out the opening cysteine and the closing phenylalanine or tryptophan.

TRBV20-1	TRBJ2-7	SARGSGIYEQY
TRBV12-3/TRBV12-4	TRBJ2-3	ASSRGSGGVMGPY
TRBV25-1	TRBJ2-3	ASSEPVAAYDTDTQY
TRBV6-5	TRBJ1-6	ASRFRKGNSPLH
TRBV6-6	TRBJ2-1	ASRDGTSGGNEQF
TRBV6-6	TRBJ1-3	ASSYLAACGNTIY
TRBV9	TRBJ2-5	ASSVNRGGETQY
TRBV20-1	TRBJ1-5	SAIATDRPNQPQQ
TRBV6-5	TRBJ1-1	ASSYWRAGDTEAF
TRBV10-1	TRBJ2-1	ASSDQGGYEQF
TRBV13	TRBJ2-3	ASSSLISRFTDTQY
TRBV11-3	TRBJ2-5	ASSAERRDATQETQY
TRBV11-3	TRBJ2-5	ASSPPWGQETQN
TRBV11-3	TRBJ1-1	ANSEGANTEAF
TRBV20-1	TRBJ2-5	SARVSAHSEETQY
TRBV10-1	TRBJ2-3	TSSEGHGGDTQY
TRBV6-2/TRBV6-3	TRBJ1-1	DSSQDPRRQGARTEAF
TRBV11-2	TRBJ2-5	AFSSGTIRTSGGETQY
TRBV20-1	TRBJ1-2	SASNGQGDGYT
TRBV5-1	TRBJ2-3	VSSLFTDTHY
TRBV12-3/TRBV12-4	TRBJ1-1	ANSHAGTWNTEAF
TRBV11-3	TRBJ1-1	ASSLDGVVGQTNTEVF
TRBV11-3	TRBJ2-1	VSSSDGYNEQF
TRBV7-3	TRBJ1-5	ASSLPDRLNQPQH
TRBV9	TRBJ2-1	VSSVGLAWGQRNEQF
TRBV5-5	TRBJ2-2	ASSLQRARTVELF
TRBV4-2	TRBJ2-3	ASSQGSGFTDTQY